This T cell receptor beta chain is drawn from a study of shared clonotypes between healthy human individuals. The study, taken as a whole, reports: The sharing of about 5% of naive CD4 clonotypes was seen across several donors.

For every subset, genomic DNA was evenly distributed across several immunoSEQ plates. This table comes from immunoSEQ multiplex PCR, and its TCRdb copy is limited to in-frame clones, with some not included. The sample has millions of clones, around 96% seen once; the top ten hold roughly 1%. A note on this clone: Its target is unknown.

Cells designated naive CD8 were CD45RO-negative and were positively selected for CCR7, with terminally differentiated effector memory CD45RA+ cells excluded. Deletions cut 6 bases from V and 6 bases from J, with 15 bases between. The CDR3 is made up of 14 amino acids. Germline CDR1 reads SGHAT; CDR2 reads FQNNGV. The sample consisted of naive CD8+ T cells sorted from blood. The TCR comes from a man younger than 30 in good health. The chain employs TRBV11-2 and TRBJ2-1, with D possibly being TRBD2 (6 bases). The CDR3 reads CASSHPGVGNEQFF. DNA of the CDR3: TGTGCCAGCAGTCATCCGGGAGTTGGCAATGAGCAGTTCTTC.